Listed here is a single T cell receptor beta chain. Profiled with immunoSEQ multiplex PCR; TCRdb holds only in-frame clones, not every one. Here the sample spans roughly 410,000 clones, 83% being singletons. The data were taken from a study of Ad26.COV2.S vaccination and SARS-CoV-2 variants. Treatment described: some 19 received Ad26.COV2.S at low or high dose, single or two shots; 5 received placebo; per-sample allocation not given. The study sampled participants on day 63 after the first vaccine or placebo injection. Cohort 1b enrolled adults aged 18-55 years in Boston. Wuhan-strain SARS-CoV-2 spike was expressed by the Ad26 vector that made up the vaccine. The length of the CDR3 is 16 residues. The germline V gene has CDR1 SNHLY and CDR2 FYNNEI. V shed 4 bases and J 0 bases; nucleotides not matched to a gene: 3.

The sequence came from a person aged 18-65 years who received the Ad26.COV2.S COVID-19 vaccine or a placebo. Sample: peripheral blood, taken in a trial of Ad26.COV2.S vaccine versus placebo. The rearrangement uses TRBV2 and TRBJ2-1; 10 positions match TRBD2. The CDR3 protein is CASSVSGGNSYNEQFF. CDR3 bases: TGTGCCAGCAGTGTTAGCGGGGGGAACTCCTACAATGAGCAGTTCTTC.